A single sample is the source of the 14 T cell receptor beta chains below, sequenced in a study of a mutant IDH1 vaccine in newly diagnosed glioma. Libraries were prepared by immunoSEQ multiplex PCR; TCRdb keeps only in-frame clonotypes and omits some of them. The sample carries approximately 67,000 clones, around 82% recorded once. Described time point: baseline, week 1 (first vaccination visit). As for treatment: pre-vaccination baseline after standard-of-care therapy. Sequenced material: peripheral blood mononuclear cells (PBMCs), taken from a glioma patient treated with radiotherapy, temozolomide or both. All receptors come from a woman under 30 with glioma. Some clones in this sample may be carry-over from other donors' samples.

The J gene is TRBJ2-5, the V gene TRBV2, with D maybe TRBD2 (6 bases). The V end was cut by 3 bases, the J end by 1 base, with 9 bases between. The CDR3 has 14 residues. Germline CDR1 reads SNHLY; CDR2 reads FYNNEI. The chain's CDR3 is CASSEWRGQETQYF. Written as DNA, the CDR3 is TGTGCCAGCAGTGAGTGGCGGGGCCAAGAGACCCAGTACTTC.

This clone was recorded only once. V and J are TRBV13 and TRBJ1-1; 7 nucleotides align to TRBD1. The V segment lost 3 bases and the J segment 4 bases; nucleotides outside the gene matches: 8. From germline, CDR1 is PRHDT and CDR2 FYEKMQ (reference sequence). The CDR3 contains 15 residues. The CDR3: CASSFTDREATEAFF. DNA of the CDR3: TGTGCCAGCAGCTTCACCGACAGGGAAGCCACTGAAGCTTTCTTT.

The chain couples TRBV13 to TRBJ1-1, with unresolved D. The ends were cut back, 3 bases at V and 8 bases at J, with 13 bases in the middle. The CDR3 totals 13 residues. Per germline, CDR1 PRHDT and CDR2 FYEKMQ (reference sequence). The CDR3 region is CASSFGPRQEAFF. The CDR3 bases are TGTGCCAGCAGCTTCGGGCCTCGACAAGAAGCTTTCTTT.

The chain joins TRBV7-3 to TRBJ2-1; 13 bases map to TRBD2. V was clipped by 5 bases and J by 4 bases; unmatched bases: 11. Germline CDR1 SGHTA, CDR2 FQGTGA. The CDR3 is 18 amino acids. The DNA of the CDR3 is TGTGCCAGCAGCCTTACTAGCGGGGGGGCTAATTTTTACAATGAGCAGTTCTTC. It specifies CASSLTSGGANFYNEQFF.

This chain joins TRBV4-3 and TRBJ2-7, with D uncertain. V lost 5 bases and J lost 7, with 15 bases in between. Germline CDR1 reads LGHNA; CDR2 reads YSLEER. There are 13 residues in the CDR3. The CDR3 loop is CASSSQPFGEQYF. In DNA, the CDR3 is TGCGCCAGCAGCTCCCAACCGTTTGGGGAGCAGTACTTC.

The rearrangement uses TRBV9 and TRBJ2-1, with D hard to call. Germline V gene data show CDR1 as SGDLS and CDR2 as YYNGEE. This CDR3 region has 12 residues. Trimming cost V 4 bases and J 6 bases, with 8 bases left between them. The CDR3 nucleotides read TGTGCCAGCAGCCGAGGTGGCAATGAGCAGTTCTTC. This sequence encodes CASSRGGNEQFF.

The chain employs TRBV9 and TRBJ2-3; D gene uncertain. V was cut by 2 bases and J by 2 bases, with 12 bases left in between. Germline CDR1 and CDR2: SGDLS and YYNGEE. The length of the CDR3 is 15 residues. CDR3 nucleotides: TGTGCCAGCAGCGTCACCGGGTTTTCCACAGATACGCAGTATTTT. Amino acids: CASSVTGFSTDTQYF.

The CDR3, as DNA: TGTGCCAGCAGTACCTTGACAGGGGGCAACACTGAAGCTTTCTTT. This encodes CASSTLTGGNTEAFF. The chain recombines TRBV27 with TRBJ1-1; 10 bases are a match to TRBD1. This CDR3 region has 15 residues. The germline gives CDR1 MNHEY, CDR2 SMNVEV (reference sequence). J lost 2 bases, V lost 5 bases, and 5 bases had no gene match.

The chain has TRBV15 and TRBJ2-5, with 8 bases lining up with TRBD2. This CDR3 has 18 amino acids. Trimming cost V 0 bases and J 2 bases; bases outside gene matches: 11. Germline CDR1 is LNHNV and CDR2 is YYDKDF (reference sequence). The CDR3 protein is CATSRDPGGRLRQETQYF. The DNA of the CDR3 is TGTGCCACCAGCAGAGATCCGGGGGGGCGCCTAAGGCAAGAGACCCAGTACTTC.

This chain joins TRBV25-1 and TRBJ2-7; 8 bases align to TRBD1. The junction had 13 bases not matched to a gene; V was cut back by 9 bases and J by 6 bases. CDR1 and CDR2 (germline): MGHDK, SYGVNS. The length of the CDR3 is 14 residues. The CDR3 bases are TGTGCCAGTACGCTTACAGGGGGGATCGGCGAGCAGTACTTC. This translates into CASTLTGGIGEQYF.

This clone has a handful of counts. The chain uses TRBV30 and TRBJ1-5; D possibly corresponds to TRBD1 (6 bases). Trimming removed 1 base from V and 0 bases from J, with 7 bases in between. The CDR3 length is 14 residues. From germline, CDR1 is GTSNPN and CDR2 SVGIG (reference sequence). The CDR3 DNA sequence: TGTGCCTGGAGTGACAGGGATAGCAATCAGCCCCAGCATTTT. The encoded protein is CAWSDRDSNQPQHF.

J is TRBJ1-3 and V is TRBV7-9; the D gene is possibly TRBD1 (6 bases). The CDR3 runs 15 residues. Germline V lookup: CDR1 SEHNR, CDR2 FQNEAQ (reference sequence). The ends were cut back, 1 base at V and 2 bases at J, with 9 bases in the middle. In DNA form, the CDR3 reads TGTGCCAGCAGCTTAGGGGCAGGGGCTGGAAACACCATATATTTT. It is translated as CASSLGAGAGNTIYF.

This clone was observed once. The chain couples TRBV6-4 to TRBJ2-7; D perhaps matches TRBD1 (10 bases). Per germline, CDR1 MRHNA and CDR2 SNTAGT. The V end was cut by 10 bases, the J end by 6 bases, with 19 bases between. The CDR3 consists of 13 residues. For the CDR3, the DNA is TGTGCCACTAGCGGGACAGGGGTATTCGAGCAGTACTTC. Protein product: CATSGTGVFEQYF.

The chain employs TRBV4-2 and TRBJ2-2; 9 bases map to TRBD2. V shed 3 bases and J 5 bases; nucleotides not matched to a gene: 4. Germline assignment: CDR1 LGHNA and CDR2 YNFKEQ. This CDR3 is built from 15 residues. The CDR3 nucleotides are TGTGCCAGCAGCCAGCGGGGGGGAGGGACCGGGGAGCTGTTTTTT. It translates to CASSQRGGGTGELFF.